This T cell receptor beta chain emerged from a study of identical twins. Study-level findings and limits: The same donors were not followed; conclusions instead depended on cross-sectional statistical analysis.

Template switching added a universal primer site; cDNA carried unique molecular identifiers. TCRdb re-called the 5' RACE reads through MiXCR, storing one row per CDR3 protein. The sample has some 250,000 distinct CDR3 sequences, approximately 5.9% seen once; the top ten hold 13% to 15%. Details on this clonotype: The antigen is unknown.

These data also formed part of another study, on T cells expressing NK-cell markers. That investigation notes: Repertoires of TCR beta were obtained from T cells sorted as CD3+CD56+NKG2C+, CD3+CD56+NKG2C- and CD3+CD56-NKG2C+. Several donors' CD3+CD56-NKG2C+ cells were dominated by the same clonotypes.

The sample was CD8+ T cells sorted from blood. The sequence was obtained from a woman aged 18-29 years in good health.

CDR3 sequence: CASSIGWTEAFF. CDR3 sequence (DNA): TGTGCCAGCAGTATCGGGTGGACTGAAGCTTTCTTT. The J gene is TRBJ1-1, the V gene TRBV12-3 or TRBV12-4; D ambiguous. CDR3 length equals 12 residues. Trimming pared 5 bases from V and 5 bases from J, leaving 9 bases between.